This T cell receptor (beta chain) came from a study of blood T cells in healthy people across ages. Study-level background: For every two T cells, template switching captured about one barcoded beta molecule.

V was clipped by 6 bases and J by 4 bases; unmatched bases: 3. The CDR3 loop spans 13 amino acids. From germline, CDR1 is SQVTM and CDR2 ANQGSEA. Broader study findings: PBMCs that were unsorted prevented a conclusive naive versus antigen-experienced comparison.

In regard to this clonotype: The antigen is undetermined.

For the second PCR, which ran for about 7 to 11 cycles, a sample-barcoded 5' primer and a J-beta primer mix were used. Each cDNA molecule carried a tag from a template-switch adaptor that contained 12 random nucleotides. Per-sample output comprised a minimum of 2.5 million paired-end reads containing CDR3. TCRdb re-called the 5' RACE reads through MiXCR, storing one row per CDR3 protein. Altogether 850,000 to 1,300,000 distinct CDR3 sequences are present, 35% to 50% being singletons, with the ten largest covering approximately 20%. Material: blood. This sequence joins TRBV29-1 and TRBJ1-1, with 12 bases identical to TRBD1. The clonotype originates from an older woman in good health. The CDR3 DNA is TGCAGCGTGGGACAGGGGGCGGGCACTGAAGCTTTCTTT. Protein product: CSVGQGAGTEAFF.